The clone carrying this T cell receptor beta chain was found many times. These data belong to a study of T cells in Graves' hyperthyroidism and ophthalmopathy. There were TCR beta CDR3 regions amplified from RNA transcripts. TCR CDR3 underwent first-round RT-PCR with the HTBI primer set. One entry per CDR3 protein results from TCRdb running MiXCR on the multiplex PCR reads. The sample has a few hundred thousand distinct CDR3 sequences, around 16% seen once. The diagnoses drew upon clinical symptoms, serum thyroxine and TRAb, thyroid ultrasound and orbital computed tomography. V gave up 4 bases and J gave up 0 bases; unmatched junction bases: 6. The CDR3 runs 15 residues. Germline V gene data show CDR1 as SGHRS and CDR2 as YFSETQ.

This sequence originates from a woman aged 30 to 39 with Graves' hyperthyroidism. The chain links TRBV5-1 to TRBJ2-7; 8 bases line up with TRBD1. Sample: blood. In DNA, the CDR3 is TGCGCCAGCAGCGGGGGACAGGTCGGCTCCTACGAGCAGTACTTC. Encoded protein: CASSGGQVGSYEQYF. Variable domain in full (rest from reference TRBV5-1 and TRBJ2-7): KAGVTQTPRYLIKTRGQQVTLSCSPISGHRSVSWYQQTPGQGLQFLFEYFSETQRNKGNFPGRFSGRQFSNSRSEMNVSTLELGDSALYLCASSGGQVGSYEQYFGPGTRLTVT.